This record covers a single T cell receptor (beta chain). Its specificity is not known. This specimen comes from a study of shared clonotypes between healthy human individuals. Study at large: Three plates were used per donor for CD4 naive, three for CD4 memory, two for CD8 naive and one for CD8 memory. General study findings and limits: Donor clonotype sharing was expected to depend on sequencing depth. A handful of donors had roughly 5.2% of their naive CD4 clonotypes in common. Only blood was sampled; tissue repertoires likely differ.

Germline values: CDR1 KGHSH, CDR2 LQKENI. V was shortened by 0 bases and J by 2 bases, with 5 bases between the two germline ends. This CDR3 region has 14 residues. Cells designated naive CD8 were CD45RO-negative and were positively selected for CCR7, with terminally differentiated effector memory CD45RA+ cells excluded. Profiling relied on immunoSEQ multiplex PCR, and the TCRdb table lists in-frame clones only, not all of them. The table includes 1.5 million to 2.5 million clones, approximately 95% detected once. The receptor comes from a man aged 18 to 30 in good health. This rearrangement joins TRBV18 to TRBJ2-1; D not certain. The source material was naive CD8+ T cells sorted from blood. The CDR3 spells CASSPPDTYNEQFF. The CDR3 DNA reads as TGTGCCAGCTCACCACCAGACACCTACAATGAGCAGTTCTTC. The variable domain in full, completed from reference TRBV18 and TRBJ2-1, reads NAGVMQNPRHLVRRRGQEARLRCSPMKGHSHVYWYRQLPEEGLKFMVYLQKENIIDESGMPKERFSAEFPKEGPSILRIQQVVRGDSAAYFCASSPPDTYNEQFFGPGTRLTVL.